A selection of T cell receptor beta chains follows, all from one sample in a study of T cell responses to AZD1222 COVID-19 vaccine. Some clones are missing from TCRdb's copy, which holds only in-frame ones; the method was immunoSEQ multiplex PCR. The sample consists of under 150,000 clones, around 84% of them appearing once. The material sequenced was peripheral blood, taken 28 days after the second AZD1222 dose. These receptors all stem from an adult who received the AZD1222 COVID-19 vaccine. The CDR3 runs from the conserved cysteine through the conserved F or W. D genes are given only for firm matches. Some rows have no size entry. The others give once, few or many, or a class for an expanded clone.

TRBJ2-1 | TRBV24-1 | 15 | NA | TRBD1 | CATSDRDRPVNEQFF | TGTGCCACCAGCGACCGGGACAGGCCGGTTAATGAGCAGTTCTTC
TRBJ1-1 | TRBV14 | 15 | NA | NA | CASSQVAGKNTEAFF | TGTGCCAGCAGCCAAGTCGCGGGGAAGAACACTGAAGCTTTCTTT
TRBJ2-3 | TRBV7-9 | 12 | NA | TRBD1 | CASRPGGDTQYF | TGTGCCAGCAGGCCAGGGGGAGATACGCAGTATTTT
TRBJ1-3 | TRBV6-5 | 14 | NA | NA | CASSYLSSGNTIYF | TGTGCCAGCAGTTACTTGAGCTCTGGAAACACCATATATTTT
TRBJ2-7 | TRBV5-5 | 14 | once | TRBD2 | CASSFSLAGGEQYF | TGTGCCAGCAGCTTCTCACTAGCGGGGGGCGAGCAGTACTTC
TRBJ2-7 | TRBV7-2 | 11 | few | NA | CASSVRDEQYF | TGTGCCAGCAGCGTTCGTGACGAGCAGTACTTC
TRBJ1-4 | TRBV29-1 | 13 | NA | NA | CSGSGRSDEKLFF | TGCAGCGGTTCGGGACGATCCGATGAAAAACTGTTTTTT
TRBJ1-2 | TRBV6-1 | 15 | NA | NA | CASNTPRWEGKGYTF | TGTGCCAGCAACACCCCCCGATGGGAAGGGAAAGGCTACACCTTC
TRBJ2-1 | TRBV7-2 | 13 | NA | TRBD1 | CASSLAGGGEQFF | TGTGCCAGCAGCTTAGCAGGGGGCGGTGAGCAGTTCTTC
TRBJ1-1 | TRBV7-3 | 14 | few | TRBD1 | CASSPTGGGTEAFF | TGTGCCAGCAGCCCCACAGGGGGGGGCACTGAAGCTTTCTTT
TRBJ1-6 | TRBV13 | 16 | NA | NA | CASRWGKGSYNSPLHF | TGTGCCAGCAGGTGGGGAAAGGGCTCCTATAATTCACCCCTCCACTTT
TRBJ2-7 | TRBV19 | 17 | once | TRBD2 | CASSFSSGGAGRSKQYF | TGTGCCAGTAGTTTCTCTAGCGGGGGGGCCGGTCGCAGTAAGCAGTACTTC
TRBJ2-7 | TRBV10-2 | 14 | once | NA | CASAPGTVLGEQYF | TGCGCCAGCGCACCCGGGACTGTCCTGGGCGAGCAGTACTTC
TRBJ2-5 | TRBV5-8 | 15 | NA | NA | CASSLGGTQGETQYF | TGTGCCAGCAGCTTGGGAGGGACCCAGGGAGAGACCCAGTACTTC
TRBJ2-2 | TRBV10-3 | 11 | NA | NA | CAIKNTGELFF | TGTGCCATCAAAAACACCGGGGAGCTGTTTTTT
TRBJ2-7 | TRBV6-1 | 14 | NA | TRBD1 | CASSDTGASYEQYF | TGTGCCAGCAGTGATACAGGGGCTAGCTACGAGCAGTACTTC
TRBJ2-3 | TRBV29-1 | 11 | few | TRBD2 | CSVEGGRGLYF | TGCAGCGTTGAAGGTGGGCGGGGGTTGTATTTT
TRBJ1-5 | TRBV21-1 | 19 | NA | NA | CASSKGGGRGSGVNQPQHF | TGTGCCAGCAGCAAAGGCGGTGGGCGGGGGTCTGGCGTAAATCAGCCCCAGCATTTT
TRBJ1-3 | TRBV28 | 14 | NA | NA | CASSLWGSGNTIYF | TGTGCCAGCAGTCTATGGGGCTCTGGAAACACCATATATTTT